This T cell receptor (beta chain) was observed in a study of blood T cells in healthy people across ages. V lost 2 bases, J lost 9 bases, and 11 bases lay in between. Germline loops: CDR1 MNHEY, CDR2 SVGEGT. The CDR3 loop spans 13 amino acids. With a J-beta primer mix and a sample-barcoded 5' primer, a second PCR ran about 7 to 12 cycles. A single record per CDR3 protein comes from TCRdb applying MiXCR to the 5' RACE reads. The top ten clones hold 25% to 35% of a sample with hundreds of thousands of distinct CDR3 sequences, around two fifths of them seen once. Study-wide findings and caveats: Naive T cell percentage showed a strong correlation with TCR beta diversity. The unknown donor CMV status may have confounded expanded clonotype changes. While age rose, TCR beta diversity per million T cells dropped in a roughly linear way.

Remarks on this clonotype: The antigen remains unidentified.

The TCR originated in an elderly man in good health. Input material: blood. V gene TRBV6-2 or TRBV6-3 combines with J gene TRBJ2-1; D tentatively reads TRBD1 or TRBD2 (5 bases each). The CDR3 loop reads CASSYLGAGEQFF. CDR3 nucleotide sequence: TGTGCCAGCAGTTACCTCGGGGCGGGTGAGCAGTTCTTC.